The 25 T cell receptor beta chains in this list originate from one sample, sequenced in a study of cytomegalovirus exposure and HLA in healthy donors. With 60 Vbeta and 13 Jbeta primers, the PCR was carried out. Produced via immunoSEQ multiplex PCR; TCRdb's table is partial and in-frame only. Of roughly 140,000 clones in the sample, about 64% are singletons; the top ten hold 2.5% to 3.5%. The sequencing sample was made of PBMCs. The receptors shown here come from a woman aged 30 to 39 in good health and CMV-seropositive.

This rearrangement joins TRBV11-3 to TRBJ1-1; D not certain. The CDR3 covers 15 residues. Germline V gene sequence: CDR1 SGHNT, CDR2 YENEEA. V lost 5 bases and J 0 bases, leaving 13 bases between the germline ends. The CDR3 nucleotides read TGTGCCAGCAGCCCCAGGACGGGGTTGAACACTGAAGCTTTCTTT. Translation: CASSPRTGLNTEAFF.

CDR3: CASSPRDSSGNTIYF. CDR3 sequence (DNA): TGTGCCAGCAGTCCCCGGGACAGCTCTGGAAACACCATATATTTT. V gene TRBV14 combines with J gene TRBJ1-3; 7 bases fit TRBD1. Per the germline V gene, CDR1 is SGHDN and CDR2 is FVKESK. The trim removed 6 bases at V and 0 bases at J, leaving 5 bases unmatched. This CDR3 contains 15 residues.

J is TRBJ2-1 and V is TRBV7-3; D not resolved. Trimming pared 5 bases from V and 6 bases from J, leaving 5 bases between. The CDR3 runs 11 residues. CDR1 is SGHTA and CDR2 is FQGTGA in the germline V gene. CDR3 in amino acids: CASSLGNEQFF. CDR3 bases: TGTGCCAGCAGCCTCGGCAATGAGCAGTTCTTC.

The rearrangement links TRBV29-1 to TRBJ1-1; D is unclear. Trimming took off 6 bases at V and 1 base at J, with 6 bases between the two ends. The CDR3 contains 11 residues. The germline V gene has CDR1 SQVTM and CDR2 ANQGSEA. The CDR3 region has the DNA TGCAGCGTGGGCCGGAACACTGAAGCTTTCTTT. Residues: CSVGRNTEAFF.

The rearrangement joins TRBV5-1 to TRBJ2-5; TRBD1 matches 12 bases. J lost 5 bases, V lost 4 bases, and 3 bases had no gene match. Germline CDR1 SGHRS, CDR2 YFSETQ. CDR3 size: 14 residues. CDR3 region: CASSLGTGGETQYF. CDR3 coding DNA: TGCGCCAGCAGCCTAGGGACAGGGGGCGAGACCCAGTACTTC.

The CDR3 sequence is CASSSRVDPINGYTF. The CDR3, as DNA: TGTGCCAGCAGTTCCCGGGTAGATCCAATTAATGGCTACACCTTC. The V call is TRBV27, the J call TRBJ1-2; unclear D gene. This CDR3 is 15 amino acids long. V was shortened by 4 bases and J by 6 bases, with 18 bases between the two germline ends. Germline V gene data show CDR1 as MNHEY and CDR2 as SMNVEV (reference sequence).

This clone appeared a single time. The chain uses TRBV11-2 and TRBJ1-1; no clear D. CDR3 size: 15 residues. V was shortened by 2 bases and J by 1 base, with 11 bases between the two germline ends. CDR1 is SGHAT, CDR2 FQNNGV, per germline. The CDR3 bases are TGTGCCAGCAGCTTAAGTCCGTGGCAGAACACTGAAGCTTTCTTT. Protein sequence: CASSLSPWQNTEAFF.

The chain recombines TRBV30 with TRBJ1-2; 7 positions agree with TRBD1. From germline, CDR1 is GTSNPN and CDR2 SVGIG (reference sequence). Trimming cost V 8 bases and J 4 bases; bases outside gene matches: 16. The CDR3 loop spans 15 amino acids. The CDR3 here is CATNSPEQGPYGYTF. CDR3 DNA: TGTGCCACAAACTCCCCCGAACAGGGGCCCTATGGCTACACCTTC.

The V and J genes are TRBV7-9 and TRBJ2-1; perhaps TRBD1 as D (6 bases). CDR3 size: 15 residues. The germline CDR1 and CDR2 sequences are SEHNR and FQNEAQ (reference sequence). The germline V and J ends were trimmed by 4 bases and 8 bases, with 18 bases remaining between them. Here the CDR3 DNA reads TGTGCCAGCAGCTCGTACAAGTACAGGGTCCATGAGCAGTTCTTC. As protein: CASSSYKYRVHEQFF.

Regarding this clone: Other nucleotide sequences in the sample specify the same CDR3. The chain employs TRBV18 and TRBJ2-7, with a weak D call TRBD2 (5 bases). The germline gives CDR1 KGHSH, CDR2 LQKENI. This CDR3 comprises 13 residues. V dropped 3 bases and J dropped 3 bases, with 9 bases sitting between them. The CDR3 DNA follows: TGTGCCAGCTCACCCGGACTGATCTACGAGCAGTACTTC. Amino acids: CASSPGLIYEQYF.

The chain combines TRBV6-1 with TRBJ2-2; 10 bases match TRBD2. The CDR3 consists of 14 residues. The ends lost 6 bases at V and 7 bases at J; junction bases unmatched: 5. The germline gives CDR1 MNHNS, CDR2 SASEGT. CDR3 bases: TGTGCCAGCAGGCCGGGACTAGCGATCGGGGAGCTGTTTTTT. Its translation: CASRPGLAIGELFF.

This clone turned up a few times. The chain employs TRBV10-3 and TRBJ2-7, with D unresolved. The V end was cut by 0 bases, the J end by 2 bases, with 23 bases between. Germline V lookup: CDR1 ENHRY, CDR2 SYGVKD. CDR3 length: 19 residues. The CDR3 sequence: CAISESSLMADIRTYEQYF. In nucleotides, the CDR3 is TGTGCCATCAGTGAGTCGAGCCTTATGGCGGATATCCGAACCTACGAGCAGTACTTC.

V is TRBV5-1 and J is TRBJ1-1; 10 nucleotides agree with TRBD1. The V segment lost 4 bases and the J segment 3 bases; nucleotides outside the gene matches: 6. Germline CDR1 and CDR2: SGHRS and YFSETQ. The CDR3 is 15 amino acids. The CDR3: CASSRADRGYTEAFF. Here the CDR3 DNA reads TGCGCCAGCAGCAGGGCGGACAGGGGGTACACTGAAGCTTTCTTT.

The chain has TRBV11-3 and TRBJ2-1; 11 bases line up with TRBD1. Germline CDR1 SGHNT, CDR2 YENEEA. Trimming cost V 4 bases and J 7 bases; bases outside gene matches: 6. The CDR3 covers 15 residues. The CDR3, as DNA: TGTGCCAGCAGCTCCCCCGGACAGGGGGCGAATGAGCAGTTCTTC. Its protein is CASSSPGQGANEQFF.

The gene calls are TRBV27 and TRBJ1-4, with 10 nucleotides matching TRBD1. Trimming cost V 2 bases and J 8 bases; bases outside gene matches: 8. The CDR3 loop spans 16 amino acids. The germline V gene encodes CDR1 MNHEY and CDR2 SMNVEV (reference sequence). In DNA, the CDR3 is TGTGCCAGCAGTTTAGCCCGGGACAGGGGTCGCGAAAAACTGTTTTTT. It yields the protein CASSLARDRGREKLFF.

The chain employs TRBV2 and TRBJ1-5; TRBD1 agrees at 7 bases. This CDR3 is 12 amino acids long. J was trimmed by 3 bases and V by 11 bases; bases with no gene match: 4. Germline-derived CDR1 and CDR2 are SNHLY and FYNNEI. The CDR3 DNA is TGTGCCGCTCAGGGGGACAATCAGCCCCAGCATTTT. This encodes CAAQGDNQPQHF.

The chain combines TRBV5-1 with TRBJ2-5; possibly TRBD1 for D (6 bases). The CDR3 is made up of 14 amino acids. Looked up from germline, CDR1 is SGHRS and CDR2 is YFSETQ. Trimming took off 2 bases at V and 4 bases at J, with 12 bases between the two ends. CDR3 DNA sequence: TGCGCCAGCAGCTTCTCAGGGGTGGCAGAGACCCAGTACTTC. Residues: CASSFSGVAETQYF. Full variable domain (remainder filled in from reference TRBV5-1 and TRBJ2-5): KAGVTQTPRYLIKTRGQQVTLSCSPISGHRSVSWYQQTPGQGLQFLFEYFSETQRNKGNFPGRFSGRQFSNSRSEMNVSTLELGDSALYLCASSFSGVAETQYFGPGTRLLVL.

V gene TRBV7-2 combines with J gene TRBJ2-1; D remains ambiguous. Trimming removed 2 bases from V and 10 bases from J, with 6 bases in between. CDR3 length: 11 residues. Germline V CDR1 and CDR2: SGHTA, FQGNSA. CDR3 amino acids: CASSLLREQFF. CDR3 sequence (DNA): TGTGCCAGCAGCTTATTGCGCGAGCAGTTCTTC.

CDR3 in amino acids: CASSQLMRVKNQPQHF. In DNA form, the CDR3 reads TGCGCCAGCAGCCAATTGATGAGGGTAAAGAATCAGCCCCAGCATTTT. The gene calls are TRBV4-1 and TRBJ1-5; D not resolved. Germline V gives CDR1 MGHRA, CDR2 YSYEKL. This CDR3 is built from 16 residues. V lost 2 bases and J 4 bases, leaving 15 bases between the germline ends.

This rearrangement joins TRBV29-1 to TRBJ2-1; a weak D match, TRBD2 (6 bases). This CDR3 has 14 residues. Germline CDR1 and CDR2: SQVTM and ANQGSEA. Deletions cut 3 bases from V and 5 bases from J, with 14 bases between. The CDR3 sequence is CSVEGLADDNEQFF. The CDR3 nucleotides read TGCAGCGTTGAGGGACTGGCAGACGACAATGAGCAGTTCTTC.

V is TRBV6-1 and J is TRBJ1-1; no clear D gene. V lost 6 bases to trimming and J lost 8 bases, with 13 bases between them. The CDR3 totals 12 residues. Looked up from germline, CDR1 is MNHNS and CDR2 is SASEGT. CDR3 sequence (DNA): TGTGCCAGCAGAAGAATCGGCAGGGAAGCTTTCTTT. It is translated as CASRRIGREAFF.

The chain combines TRBV7-9 with TRBJ1-1, with 9 bases that match TRBD1. The V gene end was trimmed by 4 bases and the J gene end by 5 bases; junction bases not matched to a gene: 5. CDR1 is SEHNR, CDR2 FQNEAQ, per germline (reference sequence). The CDR3 is made up of 14 amino acids. Here the CDR3 DNA reads TGTGCCAGCAGCTCACAGGGGGCGCATACTGAAGCTTTCTTT. It encodes CASSSQGAHTEAFF.

The gene calls are TRBV18 and TRBJ2-5, with 8 bases aligning to TRBD2. Germline-derived CDR1 and CDR2 are KGHSH and LQKENI. Unmatched junction bases numbered 8, after V lost 3 bases and J lost 5 bases. CDR3 size: 15 residues. The CDR3 sequence is CASSPVKREFETQYF. The CDR3 DNA reads as TGTGCCAGCTCACCCGTAAAGCGGGAGTTTGAGACCCAGTACTTC.

This clone was found a few times. The V and J genes are TRBV6-1 and TRBJ2-3; 7 nucleotides align to TRBD2. Germline V gene lookup returns CDR1 MNHNS and CDR2 SASEGT. CDR3 length equals 14 residues. With 5 bases clipped from V and 4 bases from J, the junction kept 6 bases outside the gene matches. This chain's CDR3 is CASSMGGSPDTQYF. The CDR3 DNA reads TGTGCCAGCAGTATGGGCGGGAGTCCAGATACGCAGTATTTT.

V usage is TRBV5-1 and J usage is TRBJ1-1; 7 nucleotides match TRBD1. J was trimmed by 3 bases and V by 3 bases; bases with no gene match: 5. CDR1 and CDR2 (germline): SGHRS, YFSETQ. The CDR3 has 14 residues. This chain's CDR3 is CASSSQGEDTEAFF. CDR3 bases: TGCGCCAGCAGCTCCCAGGGGGAAGACACTGAAGCTTTCTTT.